These T cell receptor beta chains were read from a single sample in a study of shared clonotypes between healthy human individuals. Using immunoSEQ multiplex PCR, the repertoire was profiled, and TCRdb retains in-frame clones only, with some absent. The data show hundreds of thousands of clones, less than 85% seen once. Specimen: memory CD4+ T cells sorted from blood. These receptors came from a woman in her twenties or thirties in good health. Each CDR3 is given with its conserved first and last residue. Fields, in order: clone size, V gene, J gene, D gene, CDR3 DNA, CDR3 protein. D genes are given only for firm matches. Not all rows give a size; the values are once, few, many and, for expanded clones, a class.

abundance: NA; v_gene: TRBV7-2; j_gene: TRBJ2-7; d_gene: NA; CDR3nt: TGTGCCAGCAGCCCCCCCCCACTGGACGAGCAGTACTTC; CDR3aa: CASSPPPLDEQYF
abundance: many; v_gene: TRBV7-2; j_gene: TRBJ2-7; d_gene: TRBD2; CDR3nt: TGTGCCAGCAGCTTAGGTGCGGGAGGGCCGTACGAGCAGTACTTC; CDR3aa: CASSLGAGGPYEQYF
abundance: NA; v_gene: TRBV28; j_gene: TRBJ2-1; d_gene: TRBD2; CDR3nt: TGTGCCAGCAGCGGGGAAGCGGGATCCTACAATGAGCAGTTCTTC; CDR3aa: CASSGEAGSYNEQFF
abundance: few; v_gene: TRBV14; j_gene: TRBJ1-1; d_gene: NA; CDR3nt: TGTGCCAGCAGCCTTCTCCAGAACACTGAAGCTTTCTTT; CDR3aa: CASSLLQNTEAFF
abundance: NA; v_gene: TRBV7-9; j_gene: TRBJ2-3; d_gene: NA; CDR3nt: TGTGCCAGCAGCTTAGGGGCGGGGACAGATACGCAGTATTTT; CDR3aa: CASSLGAGTDTQYF
abundance: NA; v_gene: TRBV30; j_gene: TRBJ2-6; d_gene: NA; CDR3nt: TGTGCCTGGAGTACCCCACTTGTTACTGGGGCCAACGTCCTGACTTTC; CDR3aa: CAWSTPLVTGANVLTF
abundance: NA; v_gene: TRBV18; j_gene: TRBJ1-2; d_gene: TRBD1; CDR3nt: TGTGCCAGCTCACCTGATGGGGACAGCCGGGGCTACACCTTC; CDR3aa: CASSPDGDSRGYTF
abundance: NA; v_gene: TRBV14; j_gene: TRBJ1-5; d_gene: NA; CDR3nt: TGTGCCCGTCCCCCGGGCAGCAATCAGCCCCAGCATTTT; CDR3aa: CARPPGSNQPQHF
abundance: NA; v_gene: TRBV25-1; j_gene: TRBJ1-6; d_gene: NA; CDR3nt: TGTGCCAGCTGCTTAGGGTCCTATAATTCACCCCTCCACTTT; CDR3aa: CASCLGSYNSPLHF
abundance: NA; v_gene: TRBV25-1; j_gene: TRBJ1-2; d_gene: NA; CDR3nt: TGTGCCAGCAGTGGTCGAACAGCGCCCTATGGCTACACCTTC; CDR3aa: CASSGRTAPYGYTF
abundance: NA; v_gene: TRBV7-2; j_gene: TRBJ2-5; d_gene: NA; CDR3nt: TGTGCCAGCAGCTTAGTCGGTGGGAGCGGTGAGACCCAGTACTTC; CDR3aa: CASSLVGGSGETQYF
abundance: once; v_gene: TRBV30; j_gene: TRBJ1-5; d_gene: NA; CDR3nt: TGTGCCTGGAGTCCACTGCGGGGTCTCGGGAATCAGCCCCAGCATTTT; CDR3aa: CAWSPLRGLGNQPQHF
abundance: few; v_gene: TRBV28; j_gene: TRBJ2-5; d_gene: NA; CDR3nt: TGTGCCAGCAGTCCCACAGGGACACCCGAGACCCAGTACTTC; CDR3aa: CASSPTGTPETQYF
abundance: NA; v_gene: TRBV9; j_gene: TRBJ1-3; d_gene: NA; CDR3nt: TGTGCCAGCAGCGTAGCAGGACAATTCTCTGGAAACACCATATATTTT; CDR3aa: CASSVAGQFSGNTIYF
abundance: NA; v_gene: TRBV10-3; j_gene: TRBJ1-3; d_gene: TRBD1; CDR3nt: TGTGCCATCGGACAGGGAATTCACTCTGGAAACACCATATATTTT; CDR3aa: CAIGQGIHSGNTIYF
abundance: NA; v_gene: TRBV7-9; j_gene: TRBJ2-1; d_gene: NA; CDR3nt: TGTGCCAGCAGCTTAGGTGCAGGCCTCGGATACAATGAGCAGTTCTTC; CDR3aa: CASSLGAGLGYNEQFF
abundance: once; v_gene: TRBV19; j_gene: TRBJ2-5; d_gene: TRBD2; CDR3nt: TGTGCCAGTAGTATAGATCACCGACTAGCGGAAGAGACCCAGTACTTC; CDR3aa: CASSIDHRLAEETQYF
abundance: NA; v_gene: TRBV11-2; j_gene: TRBJ1-2; d_gene: NA; CDR3nt: TGTGCCAGCAGCTTAGACGGGAACTATGGCTACACCTTC; CDR3aa: CASSLDGNYGYTF